This is a list of T cell receptor beta chains from one sample in a study of T cell clonotyping in hematopoietic cell transplantation. Some clones are missing from TCRdb's copy, which holds only in-frame ones; the method was immunoSEQ multiplex PCR. The sample yields around 8,000 clones, more than 90% seen once. This specimen was PBMCs, taken 180 days after allogeneic stem cell transplant. Receptors originate from a female patient aged 50 to 60 who had an allogeneic stem cell transplant from an unrelated donor, so the T cells may come from the graft donor. Some clones in this sample may be carry-over from other donors' samples. The CDR3 runs from the conserved cysteine through the conserved F or W. A D gene is named only where the DNA matches it firmly. The size entry is marked missing in some rows and otherwise reads once, few, many or a size class.

v_call: TRBV7-9
j_call: TRBJ1-1
d_call: -
clone_size: -
cdr3_aa: CASTPGGVRVMAFF
cdr3_nt: TGTGCCAGCACGCCGGGGGGGGTAAGAGTAATGGCTTTCTTT

v_call: TRBV5-1
j_call: TRBJ2-4
d_call: -
clone_size: once
cdr3_aa: CASGGNGNIQYF
cdr3_nt: TGCGCCAGCGGGGGGAATGGAAACATTCAGTACTTC

v_call: TRBV6-1
j_call: TRBJ1-5
d_call: -
clone_size: -
cdr3_aa: CASRRDFSNQPQHF
cdr3_nt: TGTGCCAGCAGACGGGATTTTAGCAATCAGCCCCAGCATTTT

v_call: TRBV6-5
j_call: TRBJ2-6
d_call: -
clone_size: once
cdr3_aa: CASSEISGANVLTF
cdr3_nt: TGTGCCAGCAGCGAGATCTCTGGGGCCAACGTCCTGACTTTC

v_call: TRBV20-1
j_call: TRBJ1-1
d_call: -
clone_size: -
cdr3_aa: CSAPKDVEAFF
cdr3_nt: TGCAGTGCTCCGAAAGACGTAGAAGCTTTCTTT

v_call: TRBV19
j_call: TRBJ1-1
d_call: -
clone_size: -
cdr3_aa: CASTDGGSNTEAFF
cdr3_nt: TGTGCCAGTACCGATGGTGGCTCCAACACTGAAGCTTTCTTT

v_call: TRBV27
j_call: TRBJ2-7
d_call: TRBD1
clone_size: -
cdr3_aa: CASQDRVSEQYF
cdr3_nt: TGTGCCAGCCAGGACAGGGTCTCCGAGCAGTACTTC

v_call: TRBV27
j_call: TRBJ2-1
d_call: -
clone_size: -
cdr3_aa: CASSPRWNPSGGASDEQFF
cdr3_nt: TGTGCCAGCAGTCCCCGCTGGAACCCTTCTGGGGGGGCGAGCGATGAGCAGTTCTTC

v_call: TRBV7-2
j_call: TRBJ2-2
d_call: TRBD2
clone_size: -
cdr3_aa: CASSWFSGGATGELFF
cdr3_nt: TGTGCCAGCAGCTGGTTTAGCGGGGGGGCCACCGGGGAGCTGTTTTTT

v_call: TRBV19
j_call: TRBJ1-5
d_call: -
clone_size: -
cdr3_aa: CASSRRDQPQHF
cdr3_nt: TGTGCCAGTAGTCGGCGGGATCAGCCCCAGCATTTT

v_call: TRBV29-1
j_call: TRBJ1-2
d_call: -
clone_size: -
cdr3_aa: CSVGQGGYGYTF
cdr3_nt: TGCAGCGTTGGGCAGGGAGGATACGGCTACACCTTC

v_call: TRBV19
j_call: TRBJ1-4
d_call: -
clone_size: -
cdr3_aa: CASSMAETTNEKLFF
cdr3_nt: TGTGCCAGTAGTATGGCCGAAACAACTAATGAAAAACTGTTTTTT

v_call: TRBV4-3
j_call: TRBJ1-6
d_call: -
clone_size: -
cdr3_aa: CASSHHWHLVSYNSPLHF
cdr3_nt: TGCGCCAGCAGCCACCATTGGCATCTGGTCTCCTATAATTCACCCCTCCACTTT

v_call: TRBV19
j_call: TRBJ2-5
d_call: -
clone_size: -
cdr3_aa: CASSIGGTETQYF
cdr3_nt: TGTGCCAGTAGTATCGGGGGAACTGAGACCCAGTACTTC

v_call: TRBV11-2
j_call: TRBJ1-2
d_call: -
clone_size: once
cdr3_aa: CASSLGGDYGYTF
cdr3_nt: TGTGCCAGCAGCTTAGGCGGGGACTATGGCTACACCTTC

v_call: TRBV18
j_call: TRBJ1-5
d_call: TRBD1
clone_size: -
cdr3_aa: CASSHEDRGRISQPQHF
cdr3_nt: TGTGCCAGCTCACACGAAGACAGGGGCCGCATAAGTCAGCCCCAGCATTTT

v_call: TRBV5-1
j_call: TRBJ2-2
d_call: TRBD1
clone_size: -
cdr3_aa: CASRTGQGPSTGELFF
cdr3_nt: TGCGCCAGCAGGACTGGACAGGGCCCGTCCACCGGGGAGCTGTTTTTT

v_call: TRBV5-1
j_call: TRBJ2-5
d_call: -
clone_size: -
cdr3_aa: CASSLVVGQETQYF
cdr3_nt: TGCGCCAGCAGCTTGGTTGTCGGACAAGAGACCCAGTACTTC

v_call: TRBV15
j_call: TRBJ1-1
d_call: -
clone_size: -
cdr3_aa: CATSLNYFEAFF
cdr3_nt: TGTGCCACCAGCCTGAATTACTTTGAAGCTTTCTTT

v_call: TRBV13
j_call: TRBJ2-1
d_call: TRBD2
clone_size: -
cdr3_aa: CASSPRLAGGPYNEQFF
cdr3_nt: TGTGCCAGCAGCCCACGACTAGCGGGGGGTCCTTACAATGAGCAGTTCTTC

v_call: TRBV5-1
j_call: TRBJ2-1
d_call: TRBD2
clone_size: -
cdr3_aa: CASSLLAGGREQFF
cdr3_nt: TGCGCCAGCAGCTTACTAGCGGGAGGGCGAGAGCAGTTCTTC

v_call: TRBV10-1
j_call: TRBJ1-1
d_call: TRBD1
clone_size: -
cdr3_aa: CASSAQGAGTEAFF
cdr3_nt: TGCGCCAGCAGTGCCCAGGGGGCTGGGACTGAAGCTTTCTTT

v_call: TRBV25-1
j_call: TRBJ1-1
d_call: -
clone_size: -
cdr3_aa: CASRAQGSGYPEAFF
cdr3_nt: TGTGCCAGCAGGGCCCAGGGGTCGGGTTATCCTGAAGCTTTCTTT

v_call: TRBV10-3
j_call: TRBJ2-3
d_call: -
clone_size: -
cdr3_aa: CASTGTDTQYF
cdr3_nt: TGTGCCAGCACAGGCACAGATACGCAGTATTTT

v_call: TRBV6-4
j_call: TRBJ2-2
d_call: -
clone_size: -
cdr3_aa: CASSAGPEATGELFF
cdr3_nt: TGTGCCAGCAGTGCGGGTCCGGAAGCAACCGGGGAGCTGTTTTTT

v_call: TRBV5-4
j_call: TRBJ2-1
d_call: -
clone_size: -
cdr3_aa: CASSLGGVKDNEQFF
cdr3_nt: TGTGCCAGCAGCTTGGGGGGGGTAAAGGACAATGAGCAGTTCTTC

v_call: TRBV2
j_call: TRBJ1-6
d_call: -
clone_size: -
cdr3_aa: CASSLTGFNSPLHF
cdr3_nt: TGTGCCAGCAGTCTGACAGGATTCAATTCACCCCTCCACTTT

v_call: TRBV27
j_call: TRBJ1-5
d_call: -
clone_size: -
cdr3_aa: CASSLLPHSNQPQHF
cdr3_nt: TGTGCCAGCAGTTTACTACCGCATAGCAATCAGCCCCAGCATTTT

v_call: TRBV19
j_call: TRBJ1-2
d_call: -
clone_size: -
cdr3_aa: CASSIDLEGPANYGYTF
cdr3_nt: TGTGCCAGTAGTATAGACCTTGAGGGGCCCGCTAACTATGGCTACACCTTC

v_call: TRBV28
j_call: TRBJ2-2
d_call: -
clone_size: -
cdr3_aa: CASSLYRDTGELFF
cdr3_nt: TGTGCCAGCAGTCTTTACCGGGACACCGGGGAGCTGTTTTTT

v_call: TRBV30
j_call: TRBJ2-7
d_call: -
clone_size: -
cdr3_aa: CAWTRGGYEQYF
cdr3_nt: TGTGCCTGGACTAGGGGGGGCTACGAGCAGTACTTC

v_call: TRBV5-1
j_call: TRBJ1-2
d_call: TRBD1
clone_size: -
cdr3_aa: CASSPLPGTEASGYTF
cdr3_nt: TGCGCCAGCAGCCCCCTTCCCGGGACAGAGGCTTCCGGCTACACCTTC

v_call: TRBV6-6
j_call: TRBJ1-1
d_call: TRBD1
clone_size: -
cdr3_aa: CASSDRGVVTEAFF
cdr3_nt: TGTGCCAGCAGCGACAGGGGAGTTGTCACTGAAGCTTTCTTT

v_call: TRBV6-5
j_call: TRBJ1-5
d_call: -
clone_size: -
cdr3_aa: CASWTRISNQPQHF
cdr3_nt: TGTGCCAGCTGGACTAGGATATCCAATCAGCCCCAGCATTTT

v_call: TRBV6-1
j_call: TRBJ1-1
d_call: -
clone_size: -
cdr3_aa: CASSTAGGTEAFF
cdr3_nt: TGTGCCAGCAGCACAGCGGGGGGCACTGAAGCTTTCTTT

v_call: TRBV7-9
j_call: TRBJ2-1
d_call: TRBD2
clone_size: once
cdr3_aa: CASSGSGGRGNEQFF
cdr3_nt: TGTGCCAGCAGCGGTTCCGGCGGGAGGGGTAATGAGCAGTTCTTC

v_call: TRBV5-1
j_call: TRBJ1-1
d_call: TRBD1
clone_size: -
cdr3_aa: CASSQGQPLDTEAFF
cdr3_nt: TGCGCCAGCAGCCAGGGACAGCCCCTCGACACTGAAGCTTTCTTT

v_call: TRBV19
j_call: TRBJ1-5
d_call: -
clone_size: -
cdr3_aa: CASSWSGKGNQPQHF
cdr3_nt: TGTGCCAGTAGTTGGTCAGGGAAAGGGAATCAGCCCCAGCATTTT

v_call: TRBV6-5
j_call: TRBJ1-1
d_call: -
clone_size: -
cdr3_aa: CASGSRVGYDTEAFF
cdr3_nt: TGTGCCAGCGGGTCTAGGGTTGGGTACGACACTGAAGCTTTCTTT

v_call: TRBV5-6
j_call: TRBJ1-2
d_call: -
clone_size: -
cdr3_aa: CASSAGQISNGYTF
cdr3_nt: TGTGCCAGCAGCGCAGGACAGATATCTAATGGCTACACCTTC

v_call: TRBV19
j_call: TRBJ1-1
d_call: TRBD1
clone_size: -
cdr3_aa: CATRPLPGQRKRDNTEAFF
cdr3_nt: TGTGCCACCCGCCCGCTACCGGGACAGCGGAAAAGGGACAACACTGAAGCTTTCTTT